The TCR beta chain under discussion was sequenced for a study of OX40 agonist ivuxolimab in advanced cancers. Study-level points and caveats: Compared with others, partial responders at 0.1-3.0 mg/kg displayed clonal expansion among the lowest.

Repertoires were generated with immunoSEQ multiplex PCR, while TCRdb's copy carries only in-frame clones and drops some. The sample has roughly 75,000 clones; approximately 89% are singletons. Germline CDR1 SEHNR, CDR2 FQNEAQ (reference sequence). V lost 5 bases, J lost 3 bases, and 11 bases lay in between. This CDR3 is 14 amino acids long. As to this clone: The antigen is not known.

This clonotype originated in an adult with an advanced solid tumor such as melanoma, head and neck, liver or kidney cancer. This specimen was CD4+ or CD8+ T cells sorted from blood, taken in a trial of the OX40 agonist ivuxolimab. J is TRBJ1-5 and V is TRBV7-9; tentative D call: TRBD1 (5 bases). The CDR3 sequence is CASSVTATNQPQHF. In DNA, the CDR3 is TGTGCCAGCAGCGTGACAGCGACCAATCAGCCCCAGCATTTT.